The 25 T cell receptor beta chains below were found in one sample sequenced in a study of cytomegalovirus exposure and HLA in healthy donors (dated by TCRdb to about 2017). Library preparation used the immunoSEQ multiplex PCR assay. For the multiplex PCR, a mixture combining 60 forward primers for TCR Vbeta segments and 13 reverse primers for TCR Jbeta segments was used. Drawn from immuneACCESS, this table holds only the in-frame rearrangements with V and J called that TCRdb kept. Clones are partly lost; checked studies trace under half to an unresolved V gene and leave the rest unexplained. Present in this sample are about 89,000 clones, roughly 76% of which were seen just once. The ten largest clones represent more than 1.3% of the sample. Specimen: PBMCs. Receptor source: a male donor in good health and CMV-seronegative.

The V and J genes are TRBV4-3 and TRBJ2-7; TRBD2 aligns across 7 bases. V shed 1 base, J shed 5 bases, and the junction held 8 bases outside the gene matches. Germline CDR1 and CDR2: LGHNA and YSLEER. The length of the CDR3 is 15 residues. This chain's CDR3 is CASSQGHGGSDEQYF. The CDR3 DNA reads TGCGCCAGCAGCCAAGGTCACGGCGGGAGTGACGAGCAGTACTTC.

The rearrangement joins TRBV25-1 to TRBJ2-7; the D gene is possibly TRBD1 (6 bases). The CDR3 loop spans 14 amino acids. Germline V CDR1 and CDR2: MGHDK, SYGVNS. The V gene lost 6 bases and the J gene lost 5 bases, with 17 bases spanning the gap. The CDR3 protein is CASRGVGGRHEQYF. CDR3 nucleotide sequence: TGTGCCAGCAGGGGAGTAGGGGGAAGACACGAGCAGTACTTC.

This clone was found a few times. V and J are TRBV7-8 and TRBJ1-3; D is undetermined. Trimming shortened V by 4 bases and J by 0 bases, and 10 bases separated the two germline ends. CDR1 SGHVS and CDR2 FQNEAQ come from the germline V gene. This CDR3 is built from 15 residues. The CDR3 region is CASSWQDFSGNTIYF. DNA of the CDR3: TGTGCCAGCAGCTGGCAAGACTTCTCTGGAAACACCATATATTTT.

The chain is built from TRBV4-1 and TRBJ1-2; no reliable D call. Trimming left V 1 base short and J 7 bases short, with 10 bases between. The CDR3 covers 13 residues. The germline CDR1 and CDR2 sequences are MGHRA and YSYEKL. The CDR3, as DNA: TGCGCCAGCAGCCAAGTCGGAGGGAGTGGCTACACCTTC. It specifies CASSQVGGSGYTF.

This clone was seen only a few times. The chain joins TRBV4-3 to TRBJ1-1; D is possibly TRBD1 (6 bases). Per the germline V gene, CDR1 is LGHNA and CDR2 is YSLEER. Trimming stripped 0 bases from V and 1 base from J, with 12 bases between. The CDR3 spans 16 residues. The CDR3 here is CASSQESQGTNTEAFF. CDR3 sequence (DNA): TGCGCCAGCAGCCAAGAAAGTCAGGGGACGAACACTGAAGCTTTCTTT.

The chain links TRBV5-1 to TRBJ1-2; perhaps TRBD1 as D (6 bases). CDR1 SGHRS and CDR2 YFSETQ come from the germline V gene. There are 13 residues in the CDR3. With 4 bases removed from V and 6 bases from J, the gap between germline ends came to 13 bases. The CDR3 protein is CASSPTTGNGYTF. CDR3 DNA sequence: TGCGCCAGCAGCCCCACTACAGGGAATGGCTACACCTTC. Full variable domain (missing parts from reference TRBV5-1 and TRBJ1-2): KAGVTQTPRYLIKTRGQQVTLSCSPISGHRSVSWYQQTPGQGLQFLFEYFSETQRNKGNFPGRFSGRQFSNSRSEMNVSTLELGDSALYLCASSPTTGNGYTFGSGTRLTVV.

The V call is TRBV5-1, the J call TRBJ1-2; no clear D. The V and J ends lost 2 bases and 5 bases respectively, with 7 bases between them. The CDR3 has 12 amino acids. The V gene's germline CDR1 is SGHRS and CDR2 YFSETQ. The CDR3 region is CASSLNRYGYTF. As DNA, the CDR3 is TGCGCCAGCAGCTTAAATAGATATGGCTACACCTTC. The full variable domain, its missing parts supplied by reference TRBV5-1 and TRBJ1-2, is KAGVTQTPRYLIKTRGQQVTLSCSPISGHRSVSWYQQTPGQGLQFLFEYFSETQRNKGNFPGRFSGRQFSNSRSEMNVSTLELGDSALYLCASSLNRYGYTFGSGTRLTVV.

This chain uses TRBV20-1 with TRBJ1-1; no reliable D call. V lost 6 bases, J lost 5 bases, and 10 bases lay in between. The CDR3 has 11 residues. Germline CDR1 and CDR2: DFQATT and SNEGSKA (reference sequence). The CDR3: CSAHPGTEAFF. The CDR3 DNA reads TGCAGTGCCCACCCCGGGACTGAAGCTTTCTTT.

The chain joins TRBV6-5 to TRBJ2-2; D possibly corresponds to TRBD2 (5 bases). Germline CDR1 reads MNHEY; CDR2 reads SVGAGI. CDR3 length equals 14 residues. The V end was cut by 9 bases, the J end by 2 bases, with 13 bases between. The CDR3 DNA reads TGTGCCAGTACAAGAGGGCTTAACACCGGGGAGCTGTTTTTT. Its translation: CASTRGLNTGELFF.

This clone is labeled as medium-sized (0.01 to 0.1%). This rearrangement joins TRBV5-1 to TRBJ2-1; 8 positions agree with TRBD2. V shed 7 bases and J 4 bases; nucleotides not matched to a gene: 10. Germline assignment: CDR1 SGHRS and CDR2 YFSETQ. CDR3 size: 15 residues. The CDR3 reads CASSLSGGNYNEQFF. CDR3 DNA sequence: TGCGCCAGCTCCCTTTCGGGAGGGAATTACAATGAGCAGTTCTTC.

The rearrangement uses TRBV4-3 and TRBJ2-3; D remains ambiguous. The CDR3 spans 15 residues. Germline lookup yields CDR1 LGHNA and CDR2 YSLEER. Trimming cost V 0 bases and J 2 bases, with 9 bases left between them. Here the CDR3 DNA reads TGCGCCAGCAGCCAAGAGGTTAGCTTCACAGATACGCAGTATTTT. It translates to CASSQEVSFTDTQYF.

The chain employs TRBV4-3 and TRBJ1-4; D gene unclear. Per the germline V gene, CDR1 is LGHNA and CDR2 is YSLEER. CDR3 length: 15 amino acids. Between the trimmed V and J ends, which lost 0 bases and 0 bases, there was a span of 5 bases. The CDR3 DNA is TGCGCCAGCAGCCAAGATTTTACAACTAATGAAAAACTGTTTTTT. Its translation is CASSQDFTTNEKLFF.

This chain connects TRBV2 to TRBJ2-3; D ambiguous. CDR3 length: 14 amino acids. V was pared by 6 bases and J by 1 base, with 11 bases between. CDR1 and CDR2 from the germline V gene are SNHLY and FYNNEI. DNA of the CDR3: TGTGCCAGCAGATTCCAACTGGGCACAGATACGCAGTATTTT. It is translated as CASRFQLGTDTQYF.

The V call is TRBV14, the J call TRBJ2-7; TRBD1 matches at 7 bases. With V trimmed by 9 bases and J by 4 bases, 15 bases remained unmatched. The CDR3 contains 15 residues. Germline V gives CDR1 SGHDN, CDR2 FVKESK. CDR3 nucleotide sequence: TGTGCCAGTTCAAACCTACCCGGGACAGAATACGAGCAGTACTTC. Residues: CASSNLPGTEYEQYF.

The CDR3 bases are TGTGCCAGCAGCCCCAGCGGGAGATACACCGGGGAGCTGTTTTTT. It codes for CASSPSGRYTGELFF. The chain joins TRBV11-2 to TRBJ2-2; 8 bases line up with TRBD2. J gave up 3 bases and V 5 bases, and 5 bases lay outside the gene matches. The CDR3 has 15 residues. Germline CDR1 reads SGHAT; CDR2 reads FQNNGV.

The CDR3, as DNA: TGTGCCACCAGTCTCGGGACAGGGATTCCCGGGGAGCTGTTTTTT. It is translated as CATSLGTGIPGELFF. This rearrangement joins TRBV15 to TRBJ2-2; 9 bases map to TRBD1. Trimming took 6 bases from V and 6 from J; bases not matched to a gene: 8. The germline gives CDR1 LNHNV, CDR2 YYDKDF (reference sequence). This CDR3 is 15 amino acids long. The variable domain in full, completed from reference TRBV15 and TRBJ2-2, reads DAMVIQNPRYQVTQFGKPVTLSCSQTLNHNVMYWYQQKSSQAPKLLFHYYDKDFNNEADTPDNFQSRRPNTSFCFLDIRSPGLGDTAMYLCATSLGTGIPGELFFGEGSRLTVL.

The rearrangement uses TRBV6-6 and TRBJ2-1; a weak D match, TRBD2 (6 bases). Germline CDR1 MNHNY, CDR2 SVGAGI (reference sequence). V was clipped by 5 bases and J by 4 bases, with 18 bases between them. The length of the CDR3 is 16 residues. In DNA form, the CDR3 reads TGTGCCAGCAGTCCCCGACTGCGGGGTTATTACAATGAGCAGTTCTTC. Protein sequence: CASSPRLRGYYNEQFF.

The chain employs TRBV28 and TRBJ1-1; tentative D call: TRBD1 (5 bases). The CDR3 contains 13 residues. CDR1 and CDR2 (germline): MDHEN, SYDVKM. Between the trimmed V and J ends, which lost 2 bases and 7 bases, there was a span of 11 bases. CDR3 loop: CASSLVGRYEAFF. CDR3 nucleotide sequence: TGTGCCAGCAGTTTAGTGGGGCGGTATGAAGCTTTCTTT.

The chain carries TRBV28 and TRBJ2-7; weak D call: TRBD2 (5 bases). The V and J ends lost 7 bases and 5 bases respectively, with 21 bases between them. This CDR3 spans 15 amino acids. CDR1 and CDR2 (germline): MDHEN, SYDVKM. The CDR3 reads CASTTTASRFHEQYF. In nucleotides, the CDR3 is TGTGCCAGCACTACAACGGCTAGCAGGTTCCACGAGCAGTACTTC. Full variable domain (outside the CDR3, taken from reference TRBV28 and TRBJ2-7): DVKVTQSSRYLVKRTGEKVFLECVQDMDHENMFWYRQDPGLGLRLIYFSYDVKMKEKGDIPEGYSVSREKKERFSLILESASTNQTSMYLCASTTTASRFHEQYFGPGTRLTVT.

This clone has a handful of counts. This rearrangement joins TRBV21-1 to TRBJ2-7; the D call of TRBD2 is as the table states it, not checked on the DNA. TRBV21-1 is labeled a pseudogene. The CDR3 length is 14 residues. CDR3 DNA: TGTGCCAGCACTTCCGGGTTCTTTACCTACGAGCAGTACTTC. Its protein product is CASTSGFFTYEQYF.

The CDR3 sequence is CASSLVRATNEKLFF. The DNA for the CDR3 is TGTGCCAGCAGCTTAGTGAGGGCAACTAATGAAAAACTGTTTTTT. The chain has TRBV7-2 and TRBJ1-4; D unresolved. Germline V gene sequence: CDR1 SGHTA, CDR2 FQGNSA. The CDR3 sequence is 15 residues long. With 1 base removed from V and 0 bases from J, the gap between germline ends came to 6 bases.

CDR3 sequence: CASSDSRDSGANVLTF. In nucleotides, the CDR3 is TGCGCCAGCAGTGATTCCAGGGACTCTGGGGCCAACGTCCTGACTTTC. The rearrangement uses TRBV10-1 and TRBJ2-6; a weak D match, TRBD1 (5 bases). Trimming shortened V by 3 bases and J by 0 bases, and 9 bases separated the two germline ends. Germline V gives CDR1 WNHNN, CDR2 SYGVQD (reference sequence). The CDR3 contains 16 residues.

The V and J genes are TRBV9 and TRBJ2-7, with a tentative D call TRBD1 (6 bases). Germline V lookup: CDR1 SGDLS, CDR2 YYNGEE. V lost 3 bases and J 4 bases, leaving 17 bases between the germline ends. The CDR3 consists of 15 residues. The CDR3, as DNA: TGTGCCAGCAGCGCCACCGGGACATCTGCTTACGAGCAGTACTTC. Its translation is CASSATGTSAYEQYF.

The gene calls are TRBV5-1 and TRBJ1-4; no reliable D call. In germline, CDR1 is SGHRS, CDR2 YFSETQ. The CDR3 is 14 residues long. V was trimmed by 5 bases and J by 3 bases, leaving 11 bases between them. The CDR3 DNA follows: TGCGCCAGCAGTCCTAGAGGTCCTAATGAAAAACTGTTTTTT. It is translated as CASSPRGPNEKLFF. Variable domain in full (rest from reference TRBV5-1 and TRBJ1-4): KAGVTQTPRYLIKTRGQQVTLSCSPISGHRSVSWYQQTPGQGLQFLFEYFSETQRNKGNFPGRFSGRQFSNSRSEMNVSTLELGDSALYLCASSPRGPNEKLFFGSGTQLSVL.

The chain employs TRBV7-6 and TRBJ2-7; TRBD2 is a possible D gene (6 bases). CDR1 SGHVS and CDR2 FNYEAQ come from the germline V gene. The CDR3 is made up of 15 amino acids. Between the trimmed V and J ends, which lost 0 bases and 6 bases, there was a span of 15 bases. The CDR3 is CASSLAGTVAREQYF. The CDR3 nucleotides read TGTGCCAGCAGCTTAGCTGGGACTGTGGCCCGCGAGCAGTACTTC.